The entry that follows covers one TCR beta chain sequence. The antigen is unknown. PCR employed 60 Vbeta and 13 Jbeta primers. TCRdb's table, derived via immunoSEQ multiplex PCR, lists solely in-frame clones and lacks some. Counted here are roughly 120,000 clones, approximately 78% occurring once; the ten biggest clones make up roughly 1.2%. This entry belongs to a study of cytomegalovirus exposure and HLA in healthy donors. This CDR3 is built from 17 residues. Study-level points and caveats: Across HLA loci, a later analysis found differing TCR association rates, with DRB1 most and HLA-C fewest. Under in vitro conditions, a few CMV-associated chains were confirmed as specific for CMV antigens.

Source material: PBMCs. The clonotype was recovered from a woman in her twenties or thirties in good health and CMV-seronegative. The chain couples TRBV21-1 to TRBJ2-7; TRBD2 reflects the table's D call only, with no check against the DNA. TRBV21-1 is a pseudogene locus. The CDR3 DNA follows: TGTGCCAGCAGCAAATGTCCTACCGGGCCGAGAGGGCACGAGCAGTACTTC. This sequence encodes CASSKCPTGPRGHEQYF.